A selection of T cell receptor beta chains follows, all from one sample in a study of cytomegalovirus exposure and HLA in healthy donors. Clones were read by immunoSEQ multiplex PCR, and TCRdb kept only the in-frame ones, dropping some. The data hold about 160,000 clones, with 95% to 96% observed a single time. The specimen was PBMCs. The source is a woman under 30 in good health and CMV-seronegative. Each CDR3 is given with its conserved first and last residue. Each record gives: D gene, J gene, clone size, V gene, CDR3 protein, CDR3 DNA. The D gene is left open where the match is weak. Only part of the rows carry a size: once, few, many, or a class if the clone is expanded.

. TRBJ2-2 . TRBV6-1 CATIQRFAGELFF TGTGCCACCATCCAGAGGTTCGCCGGGGAGCTGTTTTTT
. TRBJ1-2 . TRBV6-5 CASSYRGGGAGYGYTF TGTGCCAGCAGTTACAGGGGTGGAGGGGCAGGGTATGGCTACACCTTC
. TRBJ1-1 . TRBV27 CASRLTFLNTEAFF TGTGCCAGCAGGCTGACATTCCTGAACACTGAAGCTTTCTTT
TRBD1 TRBJ2-6 . TRBV6-1 CASSGWTGASGANVLTF TGTGCCAGCAGTGGTTGGACAGGAGCTTCTGGGGCCAACGTCCTGACTTTC
. TRBJ1-4 . TRBV6-5 CASSTTGNEKLFF TGTGCCAGCAGCACTACAGGGAATGAAAAACTGTTTTTT
TRBD2 TRBJ2-2 . TRBV5-6 CASSLGLANGELFF TGTGCCAGCAGCTTGGGACTAGCGAACGGGGAGCTGTTTTTT
TRBD1 TRBJ2-1 . TRBV5-4 CASTLPPQDREPFPEQFF TGTGCCAGCACCCTACCCCCCCAGGACAGGGAGCCATTCCCTGAGCAGTTCTTC
. TRBJ1-1 . TRBV7-9 CASSLRAEAFF TGTGCCAGCAGCTTGCGAGCTGAAGCTTTCTTT
TRBD2 TRBJ2-3 . TRBV4-1 CASSQEGLAGGFTDTQYF TGCGCCAGCAGCCAAGAGGGACTAGCGGGGGGGTTCACAGATACGCAGTATTTT
TRBD1 TRBJ2-1 once TRBV2 CASSETGVNEQFF TGTGCCAGCAGTGAGACAGGGGTCAATGAGCAGTTCTTC
. TRBJ2-1 . TRBV4-3 CASSLLSGDTYNEQFF TGCGCCAGCAGCCTCTTGAGCGGAGATACCTACAATGAGCAGTTCTTC
TRBD2 TRBJ2-3 . TRBV2 CASGGESTDTQYF TGTGCCAGCGGGGGGGAAAGCACAGATACGCAGTATTTT
. TRBJ1-6 . TRBV2 CASSDRYSPLHF TGTGCCAGCAGTGACAGGTATTCACCCCTCCACTTT
TRBD2 TRBJ2-3 . TRBV7-3 CASSLTGTRGDTQYF TGTGCCAGCAGCCTCACCGGGACTAGGGGAGATACGCAGTATTTT
. TRBJ2-5 . TRBV6-5 CATAQDRGVEETQYF TGTGCCACCGCACAGGACAGAGGGGTTGAAGAGACCCAGTACTTC
TRBD2 TRBJ2-1 . TRBV7-7 CASSLGGGAEGEQFF TGTGCTAGCAGCTTAGGCGGGGGGGCGGAGGGTGAGCAGTTCTTC
. TRBJ1-1 . TRBV19 CASSIGRTTEAFF TGTGCCAGTAGTATTGGCCGAACCACTGAAGCTTTCTTT
. TRBJ1-1 . TRBV21-1 CASSKAPEGGDTEAFF TGTGCCAGCAGCAAAGCACCCGAAGGAGGAGACACTGAAGCTTTCTTT
. TRBJ1-6 . TRBV7-9 CASSHTGSSYNSPLHF TGTGCCAGCAGCCACACAGGGAGCTCCTATAATTCACCCCTCCACTTT
. TRBJ1-1 once TRBV7-9 CASSLPRNTEAFF TGTGCCAGCAGCTTGCCGAGGAACACTGAAGCTTTCTTT
TRBD1 TRBJ1-4 . TRBV9 CASSVVPGQAEKLFF TGTGCCAGCAGCGTAGTCCCCGGACAGGCTGAAAAACTGTTTTTT
. TRBJ2-7 . TRBV27 CASSFRGTGIYEQYF TGTGCCAGCAGCTTTCGGGGGACGGGAATCTACGAGCAGTACTTC
. TRBJ1-6 . TRBV9 CASSAGPNSPLHF TGTGCCAGCAGCGCAGGGCCTAATTCACCCCTCCACTTT
TRBD2 TRBJ2-1 . TRBV27 CASKTGLAIEQFF TGTGCCAGCAAAACGGGACTAGCGATTGAGCAGTTCTTC
. TRBJ1-2 . TRBV9 CASSPDPRTDGNGYTF TGTGCCAGCAGCCCAGACCCCCGGACAGATGGGAATGGCTACACCTTC
TRBD1 TRBJ2-5 . TRBV7-9 CASSFMRQGYGETQYF TGTGCCAGCAGCTTCATGAGACAGGGCTATGGGGAGACCCAGTACTTC
TRBD1 TRBJ2-3 . TRBV6-5 CASSYSAGGGGDTQYF TGTGCCAGCAGTTACTCGGCAGGGGGCGGTGGAGATACGCAGTATTTT
TRBD1 TRBJ1-2 . TRBV5-4 CASSLVGDRDGYTF TGTGCCAGCAGCTTGGTGGGGGACAGAGATGGCTACACCTTC
TRBD1 TRBJ2-7 . TRBV7-8 CASSQDRGYEQYF TGTGCCAGCAGCCAGGACAGGGGATACGAGCAGTACTTC
. TRBJ1-4 . TRBV5-4 CASSFGQGSEKLFF TGTGCCAGCAGCTTTGGGCAGGGGAGTGAAAAACTGTTTTTT
TRBD1 TRBJ1-5 few TRBV5-1 CASSSTGGDQPQHF TGCGCCAGCAGCTCAACAGGGGGCGACCAGCCCCAGCATTTT
. TRBJ2-1 . TRBV5-6 CASSFWSGVRYNEQFF TGTGCCAGCAGCTTTTGGTCAGGGGTCCGTTACAATGAGCAGTTCTTC
. TRBJ1-6 once TRBV19 CASAPWGDNSPLHF TGTGCCAGTGCTCCGTGGGGAGATAATTCACCCCTCCACTTT
. TRBJ1-1 . TRBV13 CASSLGAASNTEAFF TGTGCCAGCAGCTTAGGCGCGGCCTCGAACACTGAAGCTTTCTTT
. TRBJ1-1 . TRBV13 CASSSAHRRAYDPEAFF TGTGCCAGCAGCTCCGCGCACCGCAGGGCCTACGATCCTGAAGCTTTCTTT
. TRBJ1-1 . TRBV11-2 CASSLEDRLPNGAFF TGTGCCAGCAGCTTAGAAGATAGACTCCCAAATGGGGCTTTCTTT
. TRBJ1-1 . TRBV21-1 CASSKASLRDSNGDTEAFF TGTGCCAGCAGCAAAGCGAGCCTCCGGGACAGTAACGGGGACACTGAAGCTTTCTTT
TRBD2 TRBJ2-5 . TRBV4-1 CASSPPLAGVQETQYF TGCGCCAGCAGCCCCCCGCTAGCGGGGGTCCAAGAGACCCAGTACTTC
. TRBJ1-4 . TRBV9 CASSVAGVTNEKLFF TGTGCCAGCAGCGTCGCAGGGGTAACTAATGAAAAACTGTTTTTT
. TRBJ1-6 . TRBV5-5 CASSLRGDYNSPLHF TGTGCCAGCAGCTTGCGAGGTGATTATAATTCACCCCTCCACTTT
. TRBJ1-1 . TRBV11-2 CASSFGLANTEAFF TGTGCCAGCAGCTTTGGGCTGGCAAACACTGAAGCTTTCTTT